This is a list of T cell receptor beta chains from one sample in a study of low-dose radiotherapy and immunotherapy resistance in tumors. TCRdb reprocessed the reads with MiXCR, giving one entry per CDR3 protein. The sample has 75,000 to 95,000 distinct CDR3 sequences; more than 8% are singletons. The material sequenced was PBMCs, taken before treatment. These receptors all come from a male donor with prostate cancer. CDR3s include the opening cysteine and the closing phenylalanine or tryptophan. The D gene is left open where the match is weak. A row's size may be missing; if present it is once, few, many or a size class.

V	D	J	size	DNA	CDR3
TRBV2	TRBD2	TRBJ2-1	many	TGTGCCAGGAGGGCATTAGCGGGAAACGACAATGAGCAGTTCTTC	CARRALAGNDNEQFF
TRBV7-9	TRBD1	TRBJ1-2	many	TGTGCCAGCAGCGTGACAGGGGACGGGGGCTACACCTTC	CASSVTGDGGYTF
TRBV10-3	NA	TRBJ2-3	many	TGTGCCATCAGTGATCGGCTTCTGACGCAGTATTTT	CAISDRLLTQYF
TRBV5-1	NA	TRBJ2-1	many	TGTGCCAGCAGCTTGGTAGATGAGCAGTTCTTC	CASSLVDEQFF
TRBV7-2	NA	TRBJ1-3	many	TGTGCCAGCAGCTTAGTTGGGGGCAACTCTGGAAACACCATATATTTT	CASSLVGGNSGNTIYF
TRBV6-6	NA	TRBJ2-3	many	TGTGCCAGCAAGTACACCAGAGGCACAGATACGCAGTATTTT	CASKYTRGTDTQYF
TRBV10-3	NA	TRBJ1-2	many	TGTGCCATCAGTGGACAGGCCTCTGGCTACACCTTC	CAISGQASGYTF
TRBV15	TRBD2	TRBJ2-1	many	TGTGCCACCAGCAGCCTCGGACTAGCGGGAGTAGCTGAGCAGTTCTTC	CATSSLGLAGVAEQFF
TRBV4-2	TRBD2	TRBJ2-3	many	TGTGCCAGCAGCGCTTTCTCTAGCGGGGGGACAGATACGCAGTATTTT	CASSAFSSGGTDTQYF
TRBV30	NA	TRBJ2-3	many	TGTGCCTGGAGTTTGGACACAGATAGGGGGGATACGCAGTATTTT	CAWSLDTDRGDTQYF
TRBV15	NA	TRBJ2-7	many	TGTGCCACCAGCAGCATAGGCGATACCTACGAGCAGTACTTC	CATSSIGDTYEQYF
TRBV19	NA	TRBJ2-1	NA	TGTGCCAGTAGTATTTACCAAACATCCTACAATGAGCAGTTCTTC	CASSIYQTSYNEQFF
TRBV2	NA	TRBJ2-1	NA	TGTGCCAGCGAAGGGCCTACTAACTACAATGAGCAGTTCTTC	CASEGPTNYNEQFF
TRBV28	TRBD2	TRBJ2-1	many	TGTGCCAGCGGGTTGACTAGCGGGACCTACAATGAGCAGTTCTTC	CASGLTSGTYNEQFF
TRBV18	TRBD2	TRBJ2-1	few	TGTGCCAGCTCACCACCTGCCGGGACTAGCGGGAGAGTGTTTAAGGACAATGAGCAGTTCTTC	CASSPPAGTSGRVFKDNEQFF
TRBV28	NA	TRBJ1-1	many	TGTGCCAGCACCCGACTCTCGGGATTGGGTAGTGAAGCTTTCTTT	CASTRLSGLGSEAFF
TRBV7-9	NA	TRBJ2-3	many	TGTGCCAGCAGCTTAGATTTGCTAACTAGCACAGATACGCAGTATTTT	CASSLDLLTSTDTQYF
TRBV28	TRBD1	TRBJ1-6	many	TGTGCCAGCAGAACGCAACAGGGGGGGTCCGCCCTCCACTTT	CASRTQQGGSALHF
TRBV30	TRBD2	TRBJ2-1	many	TGTGCCTGGAGTAAGCGGGAGGCTGTAAACAATGAGCAGTTCTTC	CAWSKREAVNNEQFF
TRBV9	NA	TRBJ2-2	many	TGTGCCAGCAGCGTAGAAGCCACCGGGGAGCTGTTTTTT	CASSVEATGELFF
TRBV15	NA	TRBJ1-2	many	TGTGCCACCAGCAGGGACACCTATGGCTACACCTTC	CATSRDTYGYTF
TRBV4-1	NA	TRBJ2-2	many	TGCGCCAGCAGCCAAGTCGCCGGGGAGCTGTTTTTT	CASSQVAGELFF
TRBV7-2	TRBD2	TRBJ2-3	few	TGTGCCAGCAGCTTAATAGCGGGAGGGCCGACAGATACGCAGTATTTT	CASSLIAGGPTDTQYF
TRBV28	NA	TRBJ1-3	many	TGTGCCAGCAGTTTACGAAGAAACACCATATATTTT	CASSLRRNTIYF
TRBV12-3/TRBV12-4	TRBD1	TRBJ1-6	many	TGTGCCAGCAGCCGTACAGGGGGCAATTCACCCCTCCACTTT	CASSRTGGNSPLHF
TRBV6-5	TRBD2	TRBJ2-3	few	TGTGCCAGCAGGAGTTCGGGAGGGGAGGATACGCAGTATTTT	CASRSSGGEDTQYF
TRBV4-2	TRBD1	TRBJ2-2	many	TGTGCCAGCAGCCAGGACAGGGCGAACACCGGGGAGCTGTTTTTT	CASSQDRANTGELFF
TRBV12-3/TRBV12-4	TRBD2	TRBJ2-3	many	TGTGCCACCTCTTTAGCGGGACTGGGAGATACGCAGTATTTT	CATSLAGLGDTQYF
TRBV7-9	NA	TRBJ2-7	many	TGTGCCAGCAGCTTAGGCCCTAGCACATCCTACGAGCAGTACTTC	CASSLGPSTSYEQYF
TRBV2	NA	TRBJ1-1	many	TGTGCCAGCAGTGAAGTCAAGGGGTCCTCTATTGAAGCTTTCTTT	CASSEVKGSSIEAFF
TRBV24-1	NA	TRBJ2-7	few	TGTGCCACCAGTGACCAGTGGCGCTACGAGCAGTACTTC	CATSDQWRYEQYF
TRBV4-3	NA	TRBJ2-1	many	TGCGCCAGCAGCCTCGGGAGTGGCTACAATGAGCAGTTCTTC	CASSLGSGYNEQFF
TRBV28	TRBD1	TRBJ1-4	many	TGTGCCAGCTCCCTCAACGGACAGGGTGCTTCGTTTTTT	CASSLNGQGASFF
TRBV7-6	NA	TRBJ2-1	many	TGTGCCAGCAGCTTATGGAGGGGGGGCGGATATAACTACAATGAGCAGTTCTTC	CASSLWRGGGYNYNEQFF
TRBV29-1	TRBD2	TRBJ2-6	many	TGCAGCGTTGAGGGAGGGTTCAACGTCCTGACTTTC	CSVEGGFNVLTF
TRBV10-3	NA	TRBJ2-1	many	TGTGCCATCATGCTGGGGATAGGACCTCCATATGAGCAGTTCTTC	CAIMLGIGPPYEQFF
TRBV28	TRBD1	TRBJ1-5	NA	TGTGCCAGCGGTATGCCGGCGGGACAGCATTATAGCAATCAGCCCCAGCATTTT	CASGMPAGQHYSNQPQHF
TRBV28	NA	TRBJ2-2	NA	TGTGCCAGCAGTTTATTGGGCGGACTAAACACCGGGGAGCTGTTTTTT	CASSLLGGLNTGELFF
TRBV5-4	NA	TRBJ1-1	many	TGTGCCAGCAGCTTGGCCTTGAGGGGTACTGAAGCTTTCTTT	CASSLALRGTEAFF
TRBV24-1	NA	TRBJ1-4	many	TGTGCCACCAGTGAAGGTGAAAAACTGTTTTTT	CATSEGEKLFF
TRBV7-7	NA	TRBJ2-3	NA	TGTGCCAGCAGCTTAGGGGGCGGCGGGGGCACAGATACGCAGTATTTT	CASSLGGGGGTDTQYF